These T cell receptor beta chains were read from a single sample in a study of T cells after somatic rescue of genetic block. The method was immunoSEQ multiplex PCR; TCRdb's version includes in-frame clones alone and lacks a portion of them. The repertoire includes over 55,000 clones, about 91% of them detected once, and approximately 3% sits in the top ten. Sequencing was carried out using peripheral blood mononuclear cells (PBMCs). These receptors all come from a man in his forties. CDR3s include the opening cysteine and the closing phenylalanine or tryptophan. Each record gives: J gene, D gene, V gene, clone size, CDR3 protein, CDR3 DNA. A D gene is named only where the DNA matches it firmly. Expanded clones get a size class; other rows say once, few or many, or leave the size out.

TRBJ1-5	-	TRBV13	once	CASRKGGTNEPQHF	TGTGCCAGCAGGAAGGGGGGGACGAATGAGCCCCAGCATTTT
TRBJ2-1	TRBD2	TRBV9	medium-sized	CASSGTSGPYNEQFF	TGTGCCAGCAGCGGGACTAGCGGGCCGTACAATGAGCAGTTCTTC
TRBJ2-7	-	TRBV5-1	-	CASSTKPGQPISYEQYF	TGCGCCAGCAGCACAAAACCGGGACAACCTATCTCCTACGAGCAGTACTTC
TRBJ2-1	-	TRBV7-2	-	CASTTPLLFNEQFF	TGTGCCAGCACCACCCCCCTACTATTCAATGAGCAGTTCTTC
TRBJ1-3	-	TRBV7-2	-	CASSLVKEALGNTIYF	TGTGCCAGCAGCTTGGTTAAAGAGGCCCTCGGGAACACCATATATTTT
TRBJ2-7	TRBD2	TRBV19	-	CASAPGTSGVYEQYF	TGTGCCAGCGCGCCCGGGACTAGCGGCGTCTACGAGCAGTACTTC
TRBJ2-3	-	TRBV7-2	-	CASSLFTGTDTQYF	TGTGCCAGCAGCTTATTTACGGGGACAGATACGCAGTATTTT
TRBJ2-5	TRBD1	TRBV5-4	-	CASSGGQLQETQYF	TGTGCCAGCAGCGGGGGACAGTTACAAGAGACCCAGTACTTC
TRBJ2-7	TRBD2	TRBV6-1	-	CASLAPSGSYEQYF	TGTGCCAGCTTAGCCCCTAGCGGGAGCTACGAGCAGTACTTC
TRBJ1-2	-	TRBV7-2	-	CASSSTRSYTF	TGTGCCAGCAGCTCGACACGGAGCTACACCTTC
TRBJ1-1	TRBD1	TRBV18	-	CASSPVGQGRIEAFF	TGTGCCAGCTCCCCAGTCGGACAGGGGCGAATTGAAGCTTTCTTT
TRBJ1-6	-	TRBV7-3	-	CASSSYSYSPLHF	TGTGCCAGCAGCTCCTATTCTTATTCACCCCTCCACTTT
TRBJ1-3	-	TRBV7-8	-	CASSLGRGRREDTIYF	TGTGCCAGCAGCTTAGGTCGGGGCCGTCGGGAGGACACCATATATTTT
TRBJ2-1	-	TRBV19	-	CASSPKGGFDEQFF	TGTGCCAGTAGTCCTAAGGGCGGATTCGATGAGCAGTTCTTC
TRBJ2-2	-	TRBV2	-	CASIADRRTGELFF	TGTGCCAGCATTGCCGACAGACGAACCGGGGAGCTGTTTTTT
TRBJ2-5	TRBD1	TRBV5-6	-	CASRQTGKGETQYF	TGTGCCAGCAGACAGACAGGGAAGGGAGAGACCCAGTACTTC
TRBJ1-5	-	TRBV28	-	CASSFWREEQPQHF	TGTGCCAGCAGTTTTTGGAGGGAGGAGCAGCCCCAGCATTTT
TRBJ2-1	TRBD1	TRBV15	-	CATSRDTGQGPSDEQFF	TGTGCCACCAGCAGAGATACGGGACAGGGCCCCTCGGATGAGCAGTTCTTC
TRBJ1-5	-	TRBV5-6	few	CASSLGGVYSNQPQHF	TGTGCCAGCAGCTTAGGTGGGGTTTACAGCAATCAGCCCCAGCATTTT
TRBJ2-5	-	TRBV7-6	-	CASSLGGLILTAETQYF	TGTGCCAGCAGCTTAGGGGGGTTGATATTGACAGCGGAGACCCAGTACTTC
TRBJ1-3	-	TRBV7-6	once	CASSLERRLGNTIYF	TGTGCCAGCAGCTTAGAAAGGAGGCTTGGAAACACCATATATTTT
TRBJ1-2	-	TRBV5-1	-	CASKWDGANNYGYTF	TGCGCCAGCAAATGGGACGGGGCTAATAACTATGGCTACACCTTC
TRBJ1-4	-	TRBV19	-	CASSTRTANEKLFF	TGTGCCAGTAGTACAAGGACGGCGAATGAAAAACTGTTTTTT
TRBJ1-2	TRBD1	TRBV6-1	-	CASRTQGYGYTF	TGTGCCAGCAGAACACAGGGGTACGGCTACACCTTC
TRBJ1-2	-	TRBV9	-	CASSPGTNYGYTF	TGTGCCAGCAGCCCAGGGACTAACTATGGCTACACCTTC
TRBJ2-5	-	TRBV18	-	CASSSSGPETQYF	TGTGCCAGCTCATCCTCGGGACCGGAGACCCAGTACTTC
TRBJ2-5	-	TRBV5-1	-	CASSEGTAGQETQYF	TGCGCCAGCAGCGAAGGGACGGCGGGCCAAGAGACCCAGTACTTC
TRBJ1-5	TRBD1	TRBV9	-	CASSPGQGNQPQHF	TGTGCCAGCAGCCCTGGACAGGGAAATCAGCCCCAGCATTTT
TRBJ1-1	-	TRBV6-5	once	CASSYARGGNTEAFF	TGTGCCAGCAGTTACGCCCGGGGAGGGAACACTGAAGCTTTCTTT
TRBJ2-3	TRBD1	TRBV28	-	CASSSIGQGADTQYF	TGTGCCAGCAGTTCCATAGGACAGGGGGCAGATACGCAGTATTTT
TRBJ1-3	-	TRBV7-8	-	CASSFNGNTIYF	TGTGCCAGCAGCTTCAACGGAAACACCATATATTTT
TRBJ2-3	-	TRBV27	-	CASSLSSATDTQYF	TGTGCCAGCAGTTTATCGTCAGCTACAGATACGCAGTATTTT
TRBJ2-7	-	TRBV5-4	-	CASSLGGDTYEQYF	TGTGCCAGCAGCTTGGGCGGGGACACCTACGAGCAGTACTTC
TRBJ2-7	TRBD1	TRBV19	-	CASGTGSYEQYF	TGTGCCTCAGGGACAGGGAGCTACGAGCAGTACTTC
TRBJ1-2	TRBD1	TRBV19	once	CASSIDPGQTYYGYTF	TGTGCCAGTAGTATAGATCCGGGACAGACCTACTATGGCTACACCTTC
TRBJ2-1	TRBD2	TRBV7-2	-	CASSPPGTSGAHEQFF	TGTGCCAGCAGCCCGCCGGGGACTAGCGGGGCCCATGAGCAGTTCTTC
TRBJ2-3	TRBD2	TRBV19	once	CASIRTSGGTDTQYF	TGTGCCAGTATTCGGACTAGCGGGGGAACAGATACGCAGTATTTT
TRBJ1-5	-	TRBV6-1	-	CASRDSYSNQPQHF	TGTGCCAGCAGGGACAGTTATAGCAATCAGCCCCAGCATTTT